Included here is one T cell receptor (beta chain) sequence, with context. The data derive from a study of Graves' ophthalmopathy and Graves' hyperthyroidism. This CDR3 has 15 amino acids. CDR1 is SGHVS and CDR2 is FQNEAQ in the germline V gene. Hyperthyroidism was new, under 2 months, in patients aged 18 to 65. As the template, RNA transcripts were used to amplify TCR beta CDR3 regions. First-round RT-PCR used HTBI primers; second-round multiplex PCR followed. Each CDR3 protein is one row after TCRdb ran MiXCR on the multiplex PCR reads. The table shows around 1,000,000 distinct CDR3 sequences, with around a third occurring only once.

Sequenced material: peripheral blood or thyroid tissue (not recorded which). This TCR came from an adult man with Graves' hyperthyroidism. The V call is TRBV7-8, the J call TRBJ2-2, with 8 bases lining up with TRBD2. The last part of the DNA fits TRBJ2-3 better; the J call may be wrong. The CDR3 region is CASSLVRGGPDTQYF. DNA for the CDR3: TGTGCCAGCAGCTTAGTTCGGGGGGGGCCAGATACGCAGTATTTT.